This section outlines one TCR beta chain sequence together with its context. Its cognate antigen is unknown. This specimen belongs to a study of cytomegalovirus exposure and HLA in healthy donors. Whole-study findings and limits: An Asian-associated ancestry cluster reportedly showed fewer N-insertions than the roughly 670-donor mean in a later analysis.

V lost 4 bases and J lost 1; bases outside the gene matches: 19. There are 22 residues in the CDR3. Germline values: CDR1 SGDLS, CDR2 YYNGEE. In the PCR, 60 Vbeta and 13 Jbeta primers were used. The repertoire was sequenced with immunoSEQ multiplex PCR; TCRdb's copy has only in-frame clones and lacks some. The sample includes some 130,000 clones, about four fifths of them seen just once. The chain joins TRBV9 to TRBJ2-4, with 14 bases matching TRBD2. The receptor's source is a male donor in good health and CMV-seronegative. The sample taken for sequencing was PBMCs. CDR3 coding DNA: TGTGCCAGCAGCCCGAGACGACTAGCGGGGGGGCCGGGAGAGGTGGCCAAAAACATTCAGTACTTC. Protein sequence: CASSPRRLAGGPGEVAKNIQYF.